These 28 T cell receptor beta chains were all obtained from the same sample, sequenced in a study of CD8 T cells in Susac syndrome. The RNA, 0.5 to 1 ug, was put through reverse transcription using random hexamers. One entry per CDR3 protein, called by TCRdb with MiXCR from the immunoSEQ multiplex PCR reads. The table records 95,000 or so distinct CDR3 sequences, 80% to 95% of them present only once. Material: CD8+ T cells from PBMCs. The receptors come from a human donor in good health.

The V gene is TRBV20-1, the J gene TRBJ1-2; D possibly corresponds to TRBD1 (6 bases). This CDR3 is built from 14 residues. CDR1 DFQATT and CDR2 SNEGSKA come from the germline V gene (reference sequence). The V end was cut by 3 bases, the J end by 4 bases, with 15 bases between. The CDR3 reads CSASLDSLGYGYTF. The CDR3 DNA reads TGCAGTGCTAGTCTGGACAGTTTAGGCTATGGCTACACCTTC.

The chain uses TRBV27 and TRBJ1-1; D uncertain. Trimming left V 5 bases short and J 1 base short, with 8 bases between. Looked up from germline, CDR1 is MNHEY and CDR2 is SMNVEV (reference sequence). The CDR3 extends over 13 amino acids. CDR3 sequence reads: CASSVFPNTEAFF. The CDR3 DNA follows: TGTGCCAGCAGTGTGTTTCCGAACACTGAAGCTTTCTTT.

This chain uses TRBV4-1 with TRBJ1-1; TRBD1 might be the D (5 bases). The germline V gene has CDR1 MGHRA and CDR2 YSYEKL. V gave up 2 bases and J gave up 4 bases, with 11 bases separating them. The CDR3 has 14 amino acids. The chain's CDR3 is CASSQTGPGTEAFF. CDR3 bases: TGCGCCAGCAGCCAAACGGGGCCGGGCACTGAAGCTTTCTTT.

The chain combines TRBV20-1 with TRBJ2-1, with 16 bases identical to TRBD2. The CDR3 is made up of 15 amino acids. CDR1 is DFQATT and CDR2 is SNEGSKA in the germline V gene (reference sequence). J was trimmed by 9 bases and V by 5 bases; bases with no gene match: 7. The CDR3 coding sequence is TGCAGTGCTCCTACCGGGACTAGCGGGAGGGGTGAGCAGTTCTTC. Protein product: CSAPTGTSGRGEQFF.

The rearrangement joins TRBV18 to TRBJ2-1; 10 positions match TRBD2. The germline V gene encodes CDR1 KGHSH and CDR2 LQKENI. This CDR3 has 14 residues. Trimming cost V 6 bases and J 9 bases; bases outside gene matches: 8. The CDR3 here is CASSHSGGVPEQFF. CDR3 nucleotides: TGTGCCAGCTCGCACAGCGGGGGGGTTCCTGAGCAGTTCTTC.

The CDR3 protein is CASSEGDYGYTF. The CDR3 bases are TGTGCCAGCAGCGAGGGGGACTATGGCTACACCTTC. V is TRBV7-9 and J is TRBJ1-2; D is possibly TRBD1 (6 bases). This CDR3 comprises 12 residues. The germline CDR1 and CDR2 sequences are SEHNR and FQNEAQ (reference sequence). V was shortened by 5 bases and J by 3 bases, with 7 bases between the two germline ends.

The CDR3 loop reads CASSLSDYPYEQYF. The DNA for the CDR3 is TGTGCCAGCAGTTTAAGTGACTACCCCTACGAGCAGTACTTC. J is TRBJ2-7 and V is TRBV12-3 or TRBV12-4; D possibly corresponds to TRBD2 (5 bases). This CDR3 comprises 14 residues. V was cut by 2 bases and J by 2 bases, with 10 bases left in between.

The chain carries TRBV12-3 or TRBV12-4 and TRBJ2-5; 7 bases align to TRBD1. CDR3 length equals 14 residues. Unmatched junction bases numbered 3, after V lost 5 bases and J lost 0 bases. CDR3 in amino acids: CASSRDSHQETQYF. In DNA form, the CDR3 reads TGTGCCAGCAGTCGGGACAGTCACCAAGAGACCCAGTACTTC.

The chain couples TRBV12-3 or TRBV12-4 to TRBJ1-2, with D unresolved. This CDR3 has 13 residues. Trimming left V 3 bases short and J 4 bases short, with 9 bases between. CDR3 DNA sequence: TGTGCCAGCAGTTTTAACAGCATCTATGGCTACACCTTC. The encoded protein is CASSFNSIYGYTF.

The V and J genes are TRBV20-1 and TRBJ2-1; D gene uncertain. The V and J ends lost 6 bases and 4 bases respectively, with 7 bases between them. Germline values: CDR1 DFQATT, CDR2 SNEGSKA (reference sequence). This CDR3 contains 11 residues. CDR3 nucleotide sequence: TGCAGTGCCCCTATGTACAATGAGCAGTTCTTC. Amino acid sequence: CSAPMYNEQFF.

The chain employs TRBV6-1 and TRBJ1-5, with D possibly being TRBD1 (6 bases). V was cut by 1 base and J by 0 bases, with 7 bases left in between. CDR3 length: 15 amino acids. The germline gives CDR1 MNHNS, CDR2 SASEGT. CDR3 nucleotide sequence: TGTGCCAGCAGTGAAGGGACAGATAGCAATCAGCCCCAGCATTTT. Its translation: CASSEGTDSNQPQHF.

This chain joins TRBV9 and TRBJ2-7; 12 bases fit TRBD2. This CDR3 is built from 14 residues. Germline CDR1 and CDR2: SGDLS and YYNGEE. With V trimmed by 4 bases and J by 5 bases, 4 bases remained unmatched. The CDR3 reads CASSSRTSGDEQYF. The CDR3 region has the DNA TGTGCCAGCAGCTCAAGGACTAGCGGGGACGAGCAGTACTTC.

This chain connects TRBV2 to TRBJ1-1; possibly TRBD1 for D (5 bases). The CDR3 is 12 residues long. V was shortened by 10 bases and J by 2 bases, with 11 bases between the two germline ends. Germline CDR1 and CDR2: SNHLY and FYNNEI. CDR3 nucleotides: TGTGCCATCGTGGGGGGTAACACTGAAGCTTTCTTT. Its protein product is CAIVGGNTEAFF.

V usage is TRBV12-3 or TRBV12-4 and J usage is TRBJ2-5; D ambiguous. The V and J ends lost 6 bases and 1 base respectively, with 9 bases between them. This CDR3 has 13 amino acids. The CDR3 is CASRWTVQETQYF. CDR3 coding DNA: TGTGCCAGCAGATGGACGGTCCAAGAGACCCAGTACTTC.

This chain joins TRBV2 and TRBJ1-2, with D possibly being TRBD1 (5 bases). The V and J ends lost 6 bases and 5 bases respectively, with 13 bases between them. CDR3 size: 13 residues. Germline CDR1 reads SNHLY; CDR2 reads FYNNEI. The CDR3 region has the DNA TGTGCCAGCAGATTGACAGAGGGTTATGGCTACACCTTC. Translation: CASRLTEGYGYTF. The full variable domain, with the rest looked up from reference TRBV2 and TRBJ1-2, is EPEVTQTPSHQVTQMGQEVILRCVPISNHLYFYWYRQILGQKVEFLVSFYNNEISEKSEIFDDQFSVERPDGSNFTLKIRSTKLEDSAMYFCASRLTEGYGYTFGSGTRLTVV.

This sequence joins TRBV27 and TRBJ1-5; TRBD1 might be the D (5 bases). CDR1 and CDR2 (germline): MNHEY, SMNVEV (reference sequence). V gave up 4 bases and J gave up 5 bases, with 12 bases separating them. The CDR3 has 14 amino acids. CDR3 DNA sequence: TGTGCCAGCAGTTACTGGGGGTTAGATCAGCCCCAGCATTTT. This sequence encodes CASSYWGLDQPQHF.

The chain uses TRBV7-2 and TRBJ2-5, with 9 positions matching TRBD2. CDR1 SGHTA and CDR2 FQGNSA come from the germline V gene. The junction had 13 bases not matched to a gene; V was cut back by 3 bases and J by 5 bases. There are 17 residues in the CDR3. In DNA form, the CDR3 reads TGTGCCAGCAGCTTGATACGGAGCGGGGGGCCGGGGGAGACCCAGTACTTC. This gives the protein CASSLIRSGGPGETQYF.

J is TRBJ2-2 and V is TRBV9; 8 bases agree with TRBD1. CDR1 and CDR2 (germline): SGDLS, YYNGEE. The J segment lost 4 bases and the V segment lost 4 bases, leaving 6 bases of the junction unmatched. The CDR3 length is 15 residues. The CDR3 nucleotides are TGTGCCAGCAGCCCAACAGGGGGACCCACCGGGGAGCTGTTTTTT. Residues: CASSPTGGPTGELFF.

J is TRBJ2-4 and V is TRBV29-1, with 7 nucleotides matching TRBD1. This CDR3 comprises 14 residues. The V and J ends lost 5 bases and 2 bases, in that order; junction bases with no gene match: 6. Germline CDR1 reads SQVTM; CDR2 reads ANQGSEA. CDR3 DNA sequence: TGCAGCGTTCTTCTACAGGGGACCAAAAACATTCAGTACTTC. Protein sequence: CSVLLQGTKNIQYF.

The chain combines TRBV10-3 with TRBJ2-7; 7 bases align to TRBD2. CDR3 size: 13 residues. With V trimmed by 10 bases and J by 0 bases, 6 bases remained unmatched. CDR1 ENHRY and CDR2 SYGVKD come from the germline V gene. The CDR3 here is CATGLGDSYEQYF. DNA of the CDR3: TGTGCCACCGGACTAGGCGACTCCTACGAGCAGTACTTC.

The chain joins TRBV2 to TRBJ2-7; D ambiguous. The germline V gene has CDR1 SNHLY and CDR2 FYNNEI. This CDR3 region has 17 residues. The V gene lost 1 base and the J gene lost 2 bases, with 18 bases spanning the gap. CDR3 bases: TGTGCCAGCAGTGAAGAGGAGATAGGACGGAACCCCTACGAGCAGTACTTC. Encoded protein: CASSEEEIGRNPYEQYF.

This clonotype came up once. V and J are TRBV18 and TRBJ2-7, with TRBD2 matching over 9 bases. With 6 bases clipped from V and 3 bases from J, the junction kept 3 bases outside the gene matches. Germline CDR1 is KGHSH and CDR2 is LQKENI. CDR3 length: 13 amino acids. The CDR3, as DNA: TGTGCCAGCTCCCGACTAGCGGTCTACGAGCAGTACTTC. It specifies CASSRLAVYEQYF.

CDR3 in DNA: TGTGCCAGCAGCTATAAGGGGGCGATGACTGAAGCTTTCTTT. It translates to CASSYKGAMTEAFF. V is TRBV5-4 and J is TRBJ1-1, with 7 bases that match TRBD1. This CDR3 spans 14 amino acids. Germline CDR1 and CDR2: SGHNT and YYREEE (reference sequence). Trimming cost V 3 bases and J 5 bases; bases outside gene matches: 7.

The chain uses TRBV3-1 and TRBJ1-2; weak D call: TRBD1 (5 bases). V was cut by 2 bases and J by 3 bases, with 10 bases left in between. This CDR3 contains 14 residues. From germline, CDR1 is LGHDT and CDR2 YNNKEL (reference sequence). The CDR3 loop reads CASSQPPGYYGYTF. The DNA of the CDR3 is TGTGCCAGCAGCCAACCCCCAGGGTACTATGGCTACACCTTC.

V is TRBV14 and J is TRBJ2-7; the match to TRBD1 covers 8 bases. CDR1 SGHDN and CDR2 FVKESK come from the germline V gene. CDR3 size: 13 residues. Trimming cost V 6 bases and J 4 bases; bases outside gene matches: 5. CDR3: CASRVTGEYEQYF. The CDR3 DNA follows: TGTGCCAGCAGGGTGACAGGGGAGTACGAGCAGTACTTC.

The V gene is TRBV7-9, the J gene TRBJ1-4; 8 bases map to TRBD1. Germline CDR1 reads SEHNR; CDR2 reads FQNEAQ (reference sequence). The CDR3 runs 15 residues. V dropped 5 bases and J dropped 7; count of bases not matched to a gene: 9. The DNA of the CDR3 is TGTGCCAGCAGCACCCGACAGGGGAGGAGTGAAAAACTGTTTTTT. The encoded protein is CASSTRQGRSEKLFF.

The CDR3 DNA is TGTGCCAGCAGCCAACCGGGACGATACAATGAGCAGTTCTTC. Amino acids: CASSQPGRYNEQFF. The V gene is TRBV3-1, the J gene TRBJ2-1; perhaps D is TRBD1 or TRBD2 (5 bases each). Germline loops: CDR1 LGHDT, CDR2 YNNKEL (reference sequence). V lost 2 bases to trimming and J lost 4 bases, with 9 bases between them. The CDR3 is made up of 14 amino acids.

Only a few counts were recorded for this clonotype. The chain carries TRBV10-3 and TRBJ2-7, with TRBD2 identical over 11 bases. Germline CDR1 and CDR2: ENHRY and SYGVKD. Losses at the gene ends were 4 bases for V and 6 bases for J; bases not matched to a gene: 17. This CDR3 region has 18 residues. The DNA of the CDR3 is TGTGCCATCAGTGGTGATAGGACTAGCGGGCGTTCGAGGAGCGAGCAGTACTTC. Its translation is CAISGDRTSGRSRSEQYF.